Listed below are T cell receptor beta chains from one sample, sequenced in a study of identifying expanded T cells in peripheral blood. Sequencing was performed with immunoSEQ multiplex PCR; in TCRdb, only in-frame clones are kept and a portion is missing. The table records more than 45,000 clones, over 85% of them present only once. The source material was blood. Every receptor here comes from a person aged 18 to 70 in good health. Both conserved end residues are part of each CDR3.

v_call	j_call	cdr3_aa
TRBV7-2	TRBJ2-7	CASSRDRSEQYF
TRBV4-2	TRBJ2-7	CASSQVQGSDYEQYF
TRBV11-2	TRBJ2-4	CASSLGAINIQYF
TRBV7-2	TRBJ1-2	CASSRQTGEGRGYTF
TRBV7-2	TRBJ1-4	CASSASTGIGLFF
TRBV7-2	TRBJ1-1	CASSLMGSSEAFF
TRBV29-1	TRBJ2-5	CSVQTGGEETQYF
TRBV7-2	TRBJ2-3	CASSLALTRPDTQYF
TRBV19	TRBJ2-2	CASSIPTGLIDTGELFF
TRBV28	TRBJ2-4	CASKAMGQNKNIQYF
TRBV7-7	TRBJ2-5	CASSPIGVQETQYF
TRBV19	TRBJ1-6	CASSIGGYNSPLHF
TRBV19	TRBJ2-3	CASSIRTRPSTDTQYF
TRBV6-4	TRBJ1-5	CASSDFGPEPSNNQPQHF
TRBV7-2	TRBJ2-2	CASSLARNVAGELFF
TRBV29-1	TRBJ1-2	CSVVESVAGYTF
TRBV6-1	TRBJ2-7	CASSVLASNYEQYF
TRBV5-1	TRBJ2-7	CASSFRPGTAEQYF
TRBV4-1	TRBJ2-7	CASSQVMAGGAYEQYF
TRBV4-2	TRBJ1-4	CASSQDPIVGLDEKLFF
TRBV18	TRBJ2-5	CASSPGSAETQYF
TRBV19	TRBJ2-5	CASTSRRGEETQYF
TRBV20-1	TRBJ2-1	CSAAGQFF
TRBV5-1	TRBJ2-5	CASSRGQQETQYF
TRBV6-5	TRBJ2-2	CASSRNTGELFF
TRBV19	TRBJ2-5	CASNGGRLQETQYF
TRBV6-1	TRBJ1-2	CASSVPYSYGYTF
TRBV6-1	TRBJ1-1	CASSDAGDRGTEAFF
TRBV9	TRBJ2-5	CASSVERLQETQYF
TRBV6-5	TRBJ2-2	CATLGDTGELFF
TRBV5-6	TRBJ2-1	CASSSRTGFREQFF
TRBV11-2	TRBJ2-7	CASSLNGRDYEQYF
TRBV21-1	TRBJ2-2	CASSSLTENTGELFF
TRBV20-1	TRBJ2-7	CSALSTREQYF
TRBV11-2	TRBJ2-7	CASSSLRGHEQYF
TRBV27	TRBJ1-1	CASSLWGEMNTEAFF
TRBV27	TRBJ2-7	CASSLFTSGAPYEQYF
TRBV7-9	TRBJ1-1	CASSFGETEAFF
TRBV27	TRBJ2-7	CASSFVGVGEQYF
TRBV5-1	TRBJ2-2	CASSLLAQNTGELFF
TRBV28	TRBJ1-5	CASSSDEYSNQSQHF
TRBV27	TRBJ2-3	CASSPKRAVFTDTQYF
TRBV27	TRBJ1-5	CASSSTFRIRQPQHF
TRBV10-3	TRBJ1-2	CAISDTGGSGYTF
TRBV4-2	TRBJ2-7	CASSQEVVAGMASYEQYF
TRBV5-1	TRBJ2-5	CASSLAVGKETQYF
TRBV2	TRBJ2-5	CASGRAGNVRETQYF
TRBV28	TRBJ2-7	CASSFSSRLAYEQYF